The 9 T cell receptor beta chains in this list originate from one sample, sequenced in a study of blood T cell repertoires in COVID-19. Profiled with immunoSEQ multiplex PCR; TCRdb holds only in-frame clones, not every one. The sample has 410,000 or so clones; 89% are singletons. Sample: peripheral blood. The receptor set was obtained from a woman between 35 and 50 years old with COVID-19, enrolled during active disease.

The chain recombines TRBV29-1 with TRBJ1-2; the D is unclear. V lost 0 bases, J lost 4 bases, and 12 bases lay in between. The CDR3 totals 14 residues. The germline V gene encodes CDR1 SQVTM and CDR2 ANQGSEA. The DNA for the CDR3 is TGCAGCGTTGAAGATCAGGACCGGGGCTATGGCTACACCTTC. This translates into CSVEDQDRGYGYTF.

The rearrangement joins TRBV7-9 to TRBJ2-3; 9 nucleotides agree with TRBD1. The CDR3 contains 17 residues. V dropped 0 bases and J dropped 0; count of bases not matched to a gene: 4. Germline V gives CDR1 SEHNR, CDR2 FQNEAQ (reference sequence). CDR3 sequence (DNA): TGTGCCAGCAGCTTAGCCTCGGGACAGGGTAGCACAGATACGCAGTATTTT. Protein product: CASSLASGQGSTDTQYF.

V usage is TRBV20-1 and J usage is TRBJ2-7; D remains ambiguous. The CDR3 is made up of 13 amino acids. Germline loops: CDR1 DFQATT, CDR2 SNEGSKA (reference sequence). Trimming cost V 3 bases and J 3 bases, with 12 bases left between them. CDR3 DNA sequence: TGCAGTGCTAGTGGGCCTGGAGTCTACGAGCAGTACTTC. Translated, it gives CSASGPGVYEQYF.

The chain couples TRBV5-1 to TRBJ2-7; 12 nucleotides match TRBD2. The CDR3 extends over 16 amino acids. J was trimmed by 3 bases and V by 4 bases; bases with no gene match: 8. Germline CDR1 SGHRS, CDR2 YFSETQ. The DNA of the CDR3 is TGCGCCAGCAGCGTCGGACTAGCGGGAACCGGCTACGAGCAGTACTTC. It translates to CASSVGLAGTGYEQYF.

The gene calls are TRBV9 and TRBJ2-7; 8 bases agree with TRBD1. The V gene's germline CDR1 is SGDLS and CDR2 YYNGEE. The length of the CDR3 is 14 residues. Losses at the gene ends were 4 bases for V and 6 bases for J; bases not matched to a gene: 9. The CDR3 loop is CASSPRDRTGEQYF. In nucleotides, the CDR3 is TGTGCCAGCAGCCCACGGGACAGGACGGGCGAGCAGTACTTC.

The V and J genes are TRBV7-8 and TRBJ2-1; D ambiguous. V was trimmed by 1 base and J by 13 bases, leaving 11 bases between them. This CDR3 is built from 12 residues. Germline V gene lookup returns CDR1 SGHVS and CDR2 FQNEAQ. Here the CDR3 reads CASSLELELQFF. The DNA of the CDR3 is TGTGCCAGCAGCTTAGAATTGGAGTTACAGTTCTTC.

V usage is TRBV7-8 and J usage is TRBJ1-5, with D unclear. CDR1 and CDR2 from the germline V gene are SGHVS and FQNEAQ. V lost 1 base to trimming and J lost 0 bases, with 7 bases between them. There are 15 residues in the CDR3. This CDR3 is CASSLDGNSNQPQHF. The CDR3 coding sequence is TGTGCCAGCAGCTTAGACGGGAATAGCAATCAGCCCCAGCATTTT.

The CDR3 DNA follows: TGTGCCACTAAGGGGGCTTTCTTT. As protein: CATKGAFF. This rearrangement joins TRBV10-3 to TRBJ1-1; maybe TRBD1 (5 bases). The CDR3 is made up of 8 amino acids. Germline V gene sequence: CDR1 ENHRY, CDR2 SYGVKD. V was shortened by 10 bases and J by 11 bases, with 8 bases between the two germline ends.

This chain uses TRBV29-1 with TRBJ2-1; possible D gene TRBD2, 6 bases. Germline V gene sequence: CDR1 SQVTM, CDR2 ANQGSEA. The CDR3 runs to 13 residues. The CDR3 DNA is TGCAGTGGGGGGACCAACTTCGACAATGAGCAGTTCTTC. It is translated as CSGGTNFDNEQFF.